Ten or more counts support the clone carrying this TCR beta chain. Its antigen is not identified. V lost 8 bases and J lost 2, with 10 bases in between. The CDR3 runs to 13 residues. Germline V CDR1 and CDR2: SSHAT, FNYEAQ (reference sequence). In TCRdb, the reads were re-called with MiXCR into one record per CDR3 protein. The repertoire holds about 450,000 distinct CDR3 sequences, 25% to 40% seen once, with about 13% in the top ten. This entry comes from a study of T cell repertoires in cytomegalovirus infection. The overall study: A matching HLA type, together with CMV infection, was signaled by public TCR beta signatures. Findings and limits, study-wide: Dominant in the ex vivo response were TCR beta clonotypes restricted by HLA-C and specific for CMV. Pooled public TCR beta family frequency picked out CMV carriers with the relevant HLA.

The origin of this receptor is a human donor in good health (CMV status not recorded). Some clones in this sample may be carry-over from other donors' samples. The chain couples TRBV7-7 to TRBJ2-1, with D possibly being TRBD1 or TRBD2 (5 bases each). Sample: PBMCs. Written as DNA, the CDR3 is TGTGCCAGCGGGACGGGGACCTACAATGAGCAGTTCTTC. Its protein is CASGTGTYNEQFF.